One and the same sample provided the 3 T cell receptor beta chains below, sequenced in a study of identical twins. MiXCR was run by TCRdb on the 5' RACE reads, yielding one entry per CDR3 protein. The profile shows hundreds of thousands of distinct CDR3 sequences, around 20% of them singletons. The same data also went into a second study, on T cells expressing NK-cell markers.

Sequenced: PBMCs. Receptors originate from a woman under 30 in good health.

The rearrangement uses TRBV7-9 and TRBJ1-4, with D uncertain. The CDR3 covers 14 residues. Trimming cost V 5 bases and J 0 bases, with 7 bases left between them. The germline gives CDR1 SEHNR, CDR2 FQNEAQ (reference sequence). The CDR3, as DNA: TGTGCCAGCAGCGTATTTACAACTAATGAAAAACTGTTTTTT. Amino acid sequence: CASSVFTTNEKLFF.

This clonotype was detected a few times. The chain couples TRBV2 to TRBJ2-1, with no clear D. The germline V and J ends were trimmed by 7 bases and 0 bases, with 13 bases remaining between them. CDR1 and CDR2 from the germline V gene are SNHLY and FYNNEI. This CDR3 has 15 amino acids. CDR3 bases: TGTGCCAGCATGGTAGGAACAGCCTCCTACAATGAGCAGTTCTTC. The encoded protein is CASMVGTASYNEQFF.

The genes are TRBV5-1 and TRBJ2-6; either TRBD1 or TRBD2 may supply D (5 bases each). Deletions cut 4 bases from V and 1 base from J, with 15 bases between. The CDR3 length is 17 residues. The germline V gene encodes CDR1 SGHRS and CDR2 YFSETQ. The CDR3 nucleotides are TGCGCCAGCAGCGGATTTGAGGGGCGGTCTGGGGCCAACGTCCTGACTTTC. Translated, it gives CASSGFEGRSGANVLTF.